The following is a T cell receptor (beta chain) sequence with its context. Its specificity is unknown. This sample is part of a study of T-cell reconstitution after alpha-beta-depleted transplantation in children. Notes on the study in general: Where some patients showed high TCRbeta diversity at day 60, it came from recipient T cells and thymic progenitors that had survived. Reportedly, alpha-beta T cells present about two months post-transplant originated from several hundred expanded clones of graft origin. Newly made T cells mostly supplied T-cell counts and diversity one year after transplant.

Molecular barcoding with unique molecular identifiers was used for the TCRbeta library. TCRdb reprocessed the PCR reads via MiXCR and lists one record per CDR3 protein. Altogether some 550,000 distinct CDR3 sequences are present, about 21% being singletons, with the ten largest covering around 14%. CDR1 is SGDLS and CDR2 is YYNGEE in the germline V gene. V gave up 2 bases and J gave up 0 bases, with 17 bases separating them. The CDR3 runs to 17 residues. This receptor was taken from a boy less than two years old who had a stem cell transplant for acute myeloid leukemia, so the T cells may come from the graft donor. Sequencing was performed on PBMCs, mostly from graft donor cells, taken 360 days after TCRalphabeta/CD19-depleted stem cell transplant. The chain carries TRBV9 and TRBJ1-2, with D unclear. This CDR3 reads CASSVVPNVQANYGYTF. CDR3 sequence (DNA): TGTGCCAGCAGCGTGGTGCCTAACGTTCAAGCTAACTATGGCTACACCTTC.